This TCR beta chain was captured by sequencing in a study of T cell repertoires in cytomegalovirus infection. V was pared by 2 bases and J by 4 bases, with 15 bases between. Germline values: CDR1 SGHTS, CDR2 YDEGEE. This CDR3 comprises 15 residues. In TCRdb, the reads were re-called with MiXCR into one record per CDR3 protein. The sample holds 100,000 or so distinct CDR3 sequences, about 17% seen once. The study's findings and limits: Cumulated frequencies of public TCR beta families served to identify carriers of CMV plus the relevant HLA.

Concerning this clonotype: Its matching antigen is unknown.

The clonotype originates from a human donor in good health (CMV status not recorded). Some clones in this sample may be carry-over from other donors' samples. The rearrangement uses TRBV5-8 and TRBJ2-5; D is uncertain. Material: PBMCs. The CDR3 protein is CASSFGFLVGETQYF. The CDR3 DNA follows: TGTGCCAGCAGCTTCGGGTTCCTGGTCGGAGAGACCCAGTACTTC.